The sequence of this TCR beta chain was determined in a study of T cells in Graves' hyperthyroidism and ophthalmopathy. Germline values: CDR1 SGHRS, CDR2 YFSETQ. There are 13 residues in the CDR3. Trimming took 4 bases from V and 9 from J, leaving 14 bases between them. RNA transcripts served as the template for amplifying TCR beta CDR3 regions. The HTBI primer set served for first-round RT-PCR of the TCR CDR3. Via MiXCR, TCRdb re-called the multiplex PCR reads, giving one row per CDR3 protein. The sample records hundreds of thousands of distinct CDR3 sequences, less than 25% being singletons. Input material: blood. This receptor was identified in a woman aged 65 to 85 with Graves' ophthalmopathy. The chain uses TRBV5-1 and TRBJ1-5, with D possibly TRBD1 on 6 matching bases. CDR3 sequence reads: CASSGDTGGPQHF. The CDR3 DNA follows: TGCGCCAGCAGCGGGGACACCGGGGGGCCCCAGCATTTT.